Listed below are T cell receptor beta chains from one sample, sequenced in a study of T cell responses to AZD1222 COVID-19 vaccine. The data were produced by immunoSEQ multiplex PCR, yet TCRdb's version contains in-frame clones alone and is incomplete. The table has approximately 110,000 clones, just under 90% seen once. Material: peripheral blood, obtained on day 0 of AZD1222 vaccination. These receptor sequences come from an adult in good health. CDR3s include the opening cysteine and the closing phenylalanine or tryptophan. A D gene is named only where the DNA matches it firmly. A clone size is listed for some rows: how often the clone was seen (once, few, many), or a class if it is expanded.

j_call cdr3_length d_call v_call clone_size cdr3_aa cdr3_nt
TRBJ1-1 15 - TRBV7-8 - CASSLVQGGYTEAFF TGTGCCAGCAGCTTAGTACAGGGAGGTTACACTGAAGCTTTCTTT
TRBJ2-7 17 - TRBV28 - CASSLGMAGRSTYEQYF TGTGCCAGCAGTTTAGGAATGGCGGGACGGTCGACCTACGAGCAGTACTTC
TRBJ2-1 15 TRBD2 TRBV2 once CASSETSGSSDEQFF TGTGCCAGCAGCGAGACTAGCGGGAGTTCCGATGAGCAGTTCTTC
TRBJ1-6 14 - TRBV6-5 - CASSYHDSNSPLHF TGTGCCAGCAGTTACCACGACAGTAATTCACCCCTCCACTTT
TRBJ1-2 15 - TRBV14 - CASSQLTDTNYGYTF TGTGCCAGCAGCCAACTGACGGACACTAACTATGGCTACACCTTC
TRBJ2-1 16 TRBD2 TRBV5-1 - CASSQRLAGGGNEQFF TGCGCCAGCAGCCAGCGACTAGCGGGAGGAGGCAATGAGCAGTTCTTC
TRBJ2-7 14 TRBD1 TRBV5-4 once CASSPGQGAREQYF TGTGCCAGCAGCCCGGGACAGGGGGCGCGTGAGCAGTACTTC
TRBJ1-1 14 - TRBV5-1 - CASSLGRIPIEAFF TGCGCCAGCAGCTTGGGCCGGATTCCCATTGAAGCTTTCTTT
TRBJ2-5 16 TRBD2 TRBV4-1 - CASSQGRASGSKTQYF TGCGCCAGCAGCCAAGGCAGGGCTAGCGGGAGTAAGACCCAGTACTTC
TRBJ1-4 18 - TRBV5-5 - CASSLVMPQLFPNEKLFF TGTGCCAGCAGCTTGGTAATGCCACAGTTATTTCCGAATGAAAAACTGTTTTTT
TRBJ1-1 13 - TRBV12-3/TRBV12-4 - CASSFVQVVEAFF TGTGCCAGCAGTTTTGTCCAAGTCGTCGAAGCTTTCTTT
TRBJ1-1 15 - TRBV7-6 - CASSLMGGGGSEAFF TGTGCCAGCAGCTTAATGGGTGGGGGGGGCTCTGAAGCTTTCTTT
TRBJ1-2 11 - TRBV29-1 - CSVVTVYGYTF TGCAGCGTTGTGACCGTCTATGGCTACACCTTC
TRBJ2-7 14 TRBD1 TRBV18 - CASSEMTGWYEQYF TGTGCCAGCTCAGAGATGACAGGGTGGTACGAGCAGTACTTC
TRBJ1-2 14 - TRBV2 - CASSAGRANYGYTF TGTGCCAGCAGTGCGGGCAGAGCTAACTATGGCTACACCTTC
TRBJ2-3 16 - TRBV28 - CASSLRAGVSTDTQYF TGTGCCAGCAGTTTAAGGGCAGGGGTTAGCACAGATACGCAGTATTTT
TRBJ2-5 18 - TRBV14 - CASSQELSDGRIQETQYF TGTGCCAGCAGCCAAGAGCTATCGGACGGTCGAATTCAAGAGACCCAGTACTTC
TRBJ2-3 14 TRBD1 TRBV29-1 few CSVITGGRADTQYF TGCAGCGTAATAACAGGGGGCCGCGCAGATACGCAGTATTTT
TRBJ2-1 14 - TRBV19 once CASSSRLDYNEQFF TGTGCCAGTAGTTCGAGACTAGACTACAATGAGCAGTTCTTC
TRBJ2-7 11 - TRBV11-2 - CASSPGPEQYF TGTGCCAGCAGCCCCGGGCCCGAGCAGTACTTC
TRBJ2-3 16 TRBD1 TRBV14 - CASSQAGTGGADTQYF TGTGCCAGCAGCCAAGCCGGGACAGGGGGCGCAGATACGCAGTATTTT
TRBJ1-6 17 - TRBV5-5 - CASSPGVRGGYNSPLHF TGTGCCAGCAGCCCGGGGGTCAGGGGAGGTTATAATTCACCCCTCCACTTT
TRBJ2-1 15 - TRBV9 - CASTQRGAEYNEQFF TGTGCCAGCACCCAGAGGGGGGCGGAGTACAATGAGCAGTTCTTC
TRBJ2-5 13 - TRBV2 - CASSRQVGETQYF TGTGCCAGCAGTAGACAAGTAGGGGAGACCCAGTACTTC
TRBJ1-1 15 - TRBV6-1 - CASSESLGGHTEAFF TGTGCCAGCAGTGAAAGTCTGGGGGGGCACACTGAAGCTTTCTTT
TRBJ1-1 13 - TRBV2 - CASWRGLNTEAFF TGTGCCAGCTGGCGGGGCCTTAACACTGAAGCTTTCTTT
TRBJ2-7 13 - TRBV25-1 - CASTRDSSYEQYF TGTGCCAGCACCCGAGACTCCTCCTACGAGCAGTACTTC
TRBJ2-5 11 - TRBV5-4 - CASSYQETQYF TGTGCCAGCAGCTACCAAGAGACCCAGTACTTC
TRBJ1-1 11 TRBD1 TRBV10-2 - CASSQGAEAFF TGCGCCAGCAGTCAGGGGGCTGAAGCTTTCTTT
TRBJ1-2 16 TRBD1 TRBV2 - CASREGVWGQGYGYTF TGTGCCAGCAGGGAGGGTGTGTGGGGACAGGGCTATGGCTACACCTTC
TRBJ2-3 12 - TRBV7-2 - CASSLDLGTQYF TGTGCCAGCAGCTTAGATCTAGGTACGCAGTATTTT
TRBJ2-7 15 TRBD2 TRBV19 - CASSIGPSGNYEQYF TGTGCCAGTAGTATAGGGCCTAGCGGTAACTACGAGCAGTACTTC
TRBJ2-2 15 - TRBV7-2 - CASSLDLRDTGELFF TGTGCCAGCAGCTTAGATCTTAGGGATACCGGGGAGCTGTTTTTT
TRBJ1-4 15 - TRBV7-6 - CASSPQTTTNEKLFF TGTGCCAGCAGCCCACAGACAACAACTAATGAAAAACTGTTTTTT
TRBJ2-5 16 TRBD1 TRBV11-3 - CASSFADNRGRKTQYF TGTGCCAGCAGCTTCGCCGATAACAGGGGTCGGAAGACCCAGTACTTC
TRBJ2-7 16 - TRBV3-1/TRBV3-2 - CASSRSTATGRYEQYF TGTGCCAGCAGCCGCTCCACCGCGACAGGGAGGTACGAGCAGTACTTC
TRBJ2-1 11 - TRBV20-1 - CSASRPNEQFF TGCAGTGCTAGTAGACCGAATGAGCAGTTCTTC
TRBJ1-2 15 TRBD1 TRBV30 - CAWSVPGTGSSGYTF TGTGCCTGGAGTGTCCCCGGGACAGGGTCAAGTGGCTACACCTTC
TRBJ2-2 16 - TRBV24-1 once CATRSTRRGLGGELFF TGTGCCACCAGGAGTACTAGGCGGGGGCTAGGCGGGGAGCTGTTTTTT
TRBJ2-7 11 - TRBV6-5 - CASSHRSEQYF TGTGCCAGCAGTCACCGGTCCGAGCAGTACTTC
TRBJ2-1 15 - TRBV18 many CASSPAEVFDNEQFF TGTGCCAGCTCACCGGCAGAGGTTTTCGACAATGAGCAGTTCTTC
TRBJ1-1 15 - TRBV28 - CASSLSGGYNTEAFF TGTGCCAGCAGTTTATCGGGGGGATATAACACTGAAGCTTTCTTT
TRBJ1-1 17 - TRBV24-1 - CATSDLPFPPLNTEAFF TGTGCCACCAGTGATTTACCCTTCCCGCCCCTGAACACTGAAGCTTTCTTT
TRBJ1-5 14 TRBD1 TRBV28 - CASTLGQGNQPQHF TGTGCCAGCACCCTAGGACAGGGGAATCAGCCCCAGCATTTT